One sample yielded the 32 T cell receptor beta chains listed below, sequenced in a study of blood T cell repertoires in COVID-19. The method was immunoSEQ multiplex PCR; TCRdb's version includes in-frame clones alone and lacks a portion of them. The table shows about 240,000 clones, with about four fifths occurring only once. The specimen was peripheral blood. The receptor source for this set is a man aged 25-45 years who had recovered from COVID-19.

The rearrangement uses TRBV12-3 or TRBV12-4 and TRBJ2-5, with D perhaps matching TRBD2 (6 bases). This CDR3 is built from 13 residues. V dropped 8 bases and J dropped 2 bases, with 12 bases sitting between them. CDR3 DNA: TGTGCCAGCGGACGCGGGGTGCAAGAGACCCAGTACTTC. It specifies CASGRGVQETQYF.

The chain combines TRBV18 with TRBJ2-3; TRBD2 matches at 7 bases. V was clipped by 5 bases and J by 4 bases; unmatched bases: 9. Looked up from germline, CDR1 is KGHSH and CDR2 is LQKENI. The CDR3 runs to 15 residues. CDR3 loop: CASSAGAGGADTQYF. The CDR3 DNA sequence: TGTGCCAGCTCAGCGGGAGCGGGTGGCGCAGATACGCAGTATTTT. Supplemented by reference TRBV18 and TRBJ2-3, the full variable domain reads NAGVMQNPRHLVRRRGQEARLRCSPMKGHSHVYWYRQLPEEGLKFMVYLQKENIIDESGMPKERFSAEFPKEGPSILRIQQVVRGDSAAYFCASSAGAGGADTQYFGPGTRLTVL.

The CDR3 DNA is TGCGCCAGCAGCCAAGTATTTGAAGAGACCCAGTACTTC. Its protein product is CASSQVFEETQYF. V and J are TRBV4-1 and TRBJ2-5; D remains unclear. V gave up 1 base and J gave up 3 bases, with 6 bases separating them. Germline V lookup: CDR1 MGHRA, CDR2 YSYEKL. This CDR3 has 13 residues.

In this sample, this clone turned up a few times. This chain uses TRBV15 with TRBJ2-1; 8 bases are shared with TRBD2. The CDR3 has 16 residues. V shed 5 bases and J 6 bases; nucleotides not matched to a gene: 12. Germline V gene sequence: CDR1 LNHNV, CDR2 YYDKDF (reference sequence). The CDR3 sequence: CATSEEGTSIPNEQFF. The DNA for the CDR3 is TGTGCCACCAGCGAAGAAGGGACTAGTATCCCCAATGAGCAGTTCTTC.

The chain recombines TRBV6-5 with TRBJ2-2; D is ambiguous. The CDR3 has 13 residues. The germline CDR1 and CDR2 sequences are MNHEY and SVGAGI. V lost 0 bases and J lost 8, with 7 bases in between. The CDR3 region is CASSYSVSGELFF. Written as DNA, the CDR3 is TGTGCCAGCAGTTACTCCGTGTCTGGGGAGCTGTTTTTT.

This chain connects TRBV7-6 to TRBJ2-3, with a possible D match to TRBD2 (5 bases). Trimming left V 0 bases short and J 2 bases short, with 9 bases between. The V gene's germline CDR1 is SGHVS and CDR2 FNYEAQ. The CDR3 loop spans 15 amino acids. CDR3 protein: CASSLALRVTDTQYF. Written as DNA, the CDR3 is TGTGCCAGCAGCTTAGCGCTGAGGGTCACAGATACGCAGTATTTT.

This rearrangement joins TRBV7-2 to TRBJ1-6; 9 bases fit TRBD1. The germline CDR1 and CDR2 sequences are SGHTA and FQGNSA. J was trimmed by 8 bases and V by 3 bases; bases with no gene match: 8. This CDR3 is built from 16 residues. The CDR3 loop reads CASSLNRGRLDSPLHF. DNA of the CDR3: TGTGCCAGCAGCTTGAACAGGGGGCGTTTGGATTCACCCCTCCACTTT.

This chain connects TRBV28 to TRBJ2-3; D may be TRBD2 (6 bases). CDR3 length: 19 amino acids. Trimming took off 4 bases at V and 2 bases at J, with 25 bases between the two ends. Germline loops: CDR1 MDHEN, CDR2 SYDVKM. CDR3 in DNA: TGTGCCAGCAGTTCGTCTTGGGCTTTCCGGGGGATTAACACAGATACGCAGTATTTT. It specifies CASSSSWAFRGINTDTQYF.

V is TRBV18 and J is TRBJ2-7; 8 positions match TRBD1. CDR1 KGHSH and CDR2 LQKENI come from the germline V gene. V trimming: 3 bases; J trimming: 7 bases; junction bases outside the gene matches: 2. CDR3 length: 12 residues. CDR3: CASSPTGGEQYV. In DNA, the CDR3 is TGTGCCAGCTCACCTACAGGGGGGGAGCAGTACGTC.

The chain carries TRBV3-1 (or the pseudogene TRBV3-2) and TRBJ1-6, with a weak D call TRBD1 (6 bases). Germline CDR1 LGHDT, CDR2 YNNKEL (reference sequence). V was clipped by 3 bases and J by 8 bases, with 14 bases between them. CDR3 length equals 15 residues. CDR3 DNA: TGTGCCAGCAGCCAGCCCCCGGACAGATATTCACCCCTCCACTTT. It translates to CASSQPPDRYSPLHF.

V is TRBV5-1 and J is TRBJ1-5; D is uncertain. The CDR3 consists of 13 residues. Germline CDR1 and CDR2: SGHRS and YFSETQ. V shed 0 bases and J shed 7 bases, with 8 bases lying between them. The chain's CDR3 is CASSLAPGQPQHF. The CDR3 DNA is TGCGCCAGCAGCTTGGCCCCCGGGCAGCCCCAGCATTTT.

V usage is TRBV2 and J usage is TRBJ1-1; TRBD1 agrees at 10 bases. CDR1 and CDR2 (germline): SNHLY, FYNNEI. This CDR3 comprises 13 residues. V lost 11 bases and J lost 4; bases outside the gene matches: 7. The CDR3, as DNA: TGTGCCTGCCGGGACAGGGGTGGCACTGAAGCTTTCTTT. This gives the protein CACRDRGGTEAFF. The whole variable domain, filled in from reference TRBV2 and TRBJ1-1, reads EPEVTQTPSHQVTQMGQEVILRCVPISNHLYFYWYRQILGQKVEFLVSFYNNEISEKSEIFDDQFSVERPDGSNFTLKIRSTKLEDSAMYFCACRDRGGTEAFFGQGTRLTVV.

The chain couples TRBV3-1 (or the pseudogene TRBV3-2) to TRBJ2-5; possible D gene TRBD2, 6 bases. Germline CDR1 and CDR2: LGHDT and YNNKEL (reference sequence). The CDR3 is 16 residues long. Trimming removed 0 bases at V and 8 bases at J, with 19 bases between. The CDR3 sequence: CASSQEGSRGVLTQYF. DNA of the CDR3: TGTGCCAGCAGCCAAGAAGGGTCTCGCGGGGTTTTAACCCAGTACTTC.

The chain couples TRBV9 to TRBJ2-2; 8 bases align to TRBD2. The trim removed 0 bases at V and 2 bases at J, leaving 6 bases unmatched. Germline CDR1 reads SGDLS; CDR2 reads YYNGEE. The CDR3 is 17 amino acids. The chain's CDR3 is CASSVAGGLLNTGELFF. CDR3 in DNA: TGTGCCAGCAGCGTAGCGGGGGGGCTACTAAACACCGGGGAGCTGTTTTTT.

This chain connects TRBV28 to TRBJ2-5, with TRBD2 identical over 8 bases. This CDR3 is built from 16 residues. J gave up 0 bases and V 7 bases, and 10 bases lay outside the gene matches. The germline gives CDR1 MDHEN, CDR2 SYDVKM. The CDR3 DNA is TGTGCCAGCAACCCGCGAGCGGGGGCCTACCAAGAGACCCAGTACTTC. Protein product: CASNPRAGAYQETQYF.

CDR3 nucleotide sequence: TGCGCCAGCCCACCTCCTCCTTGGCTCTATGGCTACACCTTC. Protein: CASPPPPWLYGYTF. This sequence joins TRBV23-1 and TRBJ1-2; D is unclear. TRBV23-1 falls under the ORF class, with uncertain function. This CDR3 has 14 residues. Between the trimmed V and J ends, which lost 8 bases and 4 bases, there was a span of 17 bases.

The J gene is TRBJ2-6, the V gene TRBV7-6, with 9 bases that match TRBD1. The CDR3 consists of 19 residues. The ends lost 5 bases at V and 3 bases at J; junction bases unmatched: 14. The germline V gene has CDR1 SGHVS and CDR2 FNYEAQ. CDR3 residues: CASSQSDRGMVYGANVLTF. CDR3 bases: TGTGCCAGCAGCCAATCGGACAGGGGAATGGTTTATGGGGCCAACGTCCTGACTTTC.

This chain joins TRBV6-5 and TRBJ1-5; 10 nucleotides match TRBD1. There are 14 residues in the CDR3. Germline V lookup: CDR1 MNHEY, CDR2 SVGAGI. Unmatched junction bases numbered 3, after V lost 6 bases and J lost 4 bases. The CDR3 is CASRRDRGNQPQHF. CDR3 nucleotide sequence: TGTGCCAGCAGAAGGGACAGGGGTAATCAGCCCCAGCATTTT.

The CDR3 region is CASSSSGTGLAGLETQYF. In nucleotides, the CDR3 is TGTGCCAGCAGCTCCTCGGGGACGGGACTAGCGGGGCTGGAGACCCAGTACTTC. V and J are TRBV7-8 and TRBJ2-5; 13 bases are shared with TRBD2. J lost 5 bases, V lost 4 bases, and 13 bases had no gene match. The CDR3 length is 18 residues. In germline, CDR1 is SGHVS, CDR2 FQNEAQ.

This clone was counted once. The chain uses TRBV2 and TRBJ1-4; no definite D call. Trimming took 0 bases from V and 5 from J, leaving 7 bases between them. The germline V gene has CDR1 SNHLY and CDR2 FYNNEI. The CDR3 contains 14 residues. DNA of the CDR3: TGTGCCAGCAGTGAAGCATTAGAAAATGAAAAACTGTTTTTT. Its protein is CASSEALENEKLFF.

The rearrangement joins TRBV5-1 to TRBJ1-2, with D possibly matching TRBD1 (6 bases). The CDR3 covers 16 residues. Trimming removed 1 base at V and 2 bases at J, with 15 bases between. CDR1 SGHRS and CDR2 YFSETQ come from the germline V gene. DNA for the CDR3: TGCGCCAGCAGCTTGAGCGCCGCGACAGGCAACTATGGCTACACCTTC. This encodes CASSLSAATGNYGYTF.

The chain is built from TRBV4-1 and TRBJ1-1; perhaps TRBD1 as D (5 bases). CDR3 length: 13 residues. The V gene's germline CDR1 is MGHRA and CDR2 YSYEKL. The V gene lost 0 bases and the J gene lost 7 bases, with 9 bases spanning the gap. The DNA for the CDR3 is TGCGCCAGCAGCCAAGACCAGGGTTATGAAGCTTTCTTT. Translated, it gives CASSQDQGYEAFF.

The chain has TRBV7-8 and TRBJ2-7; D possibly corresponds to TRBD1 (6 bases). The CDR3 is 16 residues long. Germline V CDR1 and CDR2: SGHVS, FQNEAQ. V dropped 2 bases and J dropped 1 base, with 15 bases sitting between them. CDR3 residues: CASSLYQGSVSYEQYF. For the CDR3, the DNA is TGTGCCAGCAGCTTATACCAGGGGTCGGTTTCCTACGAGCAGTACTTC.

The gene calls are TRBV12-3 or TRBV12-4 and TRBJ2-7; TRBD2 might be the D (6 bases). The CDR3 loop spans 13 amino acids. V lost 5 bases and J lost 0, with 8 bases in between. Here the CDR3 DNA reads TGTGCCAGCAGTCCGGGGGACTCCTACGAGCAGTACGTC. Amino acid sequence: CASSPGDSYEQYV.

The rearrangement uses TRBV7-9 and TRBJ2-3; 10 nucleotides align to TRBD2. CDR3 length: 16 residues. With 1 base clipped from V and 4 bases from J, the junction kept 5 bases outside the gene matches. Germline CDR1 is SEHNR and CDR2 is FQNEAQ (reference sequence). The CDR3 DNA reads TGTGCCAGCAGCTTAGAGCGGGGGGGCCCCGCAGATACGCAGTATTTT. Encoded protein: CASSLERGGPADTQYF.

This clone was detected once. The same CDR3 also results from other DNA sequences found in this sample. V is TRBV18 and J is TRBJ1-1; the D gene is possibly TRBD1 (5 bases). Deletions cut 3 bases from V and 0 bases from J, with 8 bases between. CDR3 length: 14 residues. CDR1 and CDR2 (germline): KGHSH, LQKENI. DNA of the CDR3: TGTGCCAGCTCACCCAGGGATCTGAACACTGAAGCTTTCTTT. It encodes CASSPRDLNTEAFF. The complete variable domain, with remaining parts taken from reference TRBV18 and TRBJ1-1, reads NAGVMQNPRHLVRRRGQEARLRCSPMKGHSHVYWYRQLPEEGLKFMVYLQKENIIDESGMPKERFSAEFPKEGPSILRIQQVVRGDSAAYFCASSPRDLNTEAFFGQGTRLTVV.

V is TRBV7-6 and J is TRBJ2-5; 15 nucleotides align to TRBD2. The CDR3 is made up of 16 amino acids. Germline lookup yields CDR1 SGHVS and CDR2 FNYEAQ. J lost 3 bases, V lost 2 bases, and 1 base had no gene match. Here the CDR3 reads CASSLRTSGGEETQYF. The CDR3 nucleotides read TGTGCCAGCAGCTTAAGGACTAGCGGGGGGGAAGAGACCCAGTACTTC.

The chain couples TRBV6-1 to TRBJ1-6, with D perhaps matching TRBD1 (5 bases). The germline V gene encodes CDR1 MNHNS and CDR2 SASEGT. V lost 3 bases and J lost 7, with 13 bases in between. The CDR3 sequence is 15 residues long. CDR3 amino acids: CASSEAAGENSPLHF. CDR3 coding DNA: TGTGCCAGCAGTGAGGCGGCGGGGGAGAATTCACCCCTCCACTTT.

The chain couples TRBV20-1 to TRBJ2-1; 8 nucleotides match TRBD2. J gave up 2 bases and V 3 bases, and 6 bases lay outside the gene matches. From germline, CDR1 is DFQATT and CDR2 SNEGSKA (reference sequence). The CDR3 has 15 amino acids. CDR3 sequence (DNA): TGCAGTGCTAGTATACCGCGGGGGGCCTACAATGAGCAGTTCTTC. Amino acid sequence: CSASIPRGAYNEQFF.

CDR3: CASSLSMGAGTEAFF. CDR3 nucleotides: TGTGCCAGCAGTTTATCGATGGGGGCAGGTACTGAAGCTTTCTTT. This chain uses TRBV27 with TRBJ1-1; tentatively, D is TRBD1 (6 bases). Trimming removed 0 bases at V and 5 bases at J, with 13 bases between. The CDR3 sequence is 15 residues long. The germline CDR1 and CDR2 sequences are MNHEY and SMNVEV (reference sequence).

The J gene is TRBJ2-1, the V gene TRBV10-2, with TRBD2 identical over 9 bases. The CDR3 runs to 16 residues. Germline CDR1 and CDR2: WSHSY and SAAADI. V lost 6 bases and J lost 0; bases outside the gene matches: 6. The CDR3 loop is CASRETSGSSYNEQFF. The DNA of the CDR3 is TGCGCCAGCAGGGAGACTAGCGGAAGCTCCTACAATGAGCAGTTCTTC.

This chain joins TRBV2 and TRBJ1-4, with TRBD1 as a possible D gene (6 bases). This CDR3 region has 14 residues. The V gene lost 5 bases and the J gene lost 1 base, with 8 bases spanning the gap. CDR1 and CDR2 (germline): SNHLY, FYNNEI. This chain's CDR3 is CASSPGVTNEKLFF. CDR3 nucleotides: TGTGCCAGCAGTCCAGGGGTAACTAATGAAAAACTGTTTTTT.